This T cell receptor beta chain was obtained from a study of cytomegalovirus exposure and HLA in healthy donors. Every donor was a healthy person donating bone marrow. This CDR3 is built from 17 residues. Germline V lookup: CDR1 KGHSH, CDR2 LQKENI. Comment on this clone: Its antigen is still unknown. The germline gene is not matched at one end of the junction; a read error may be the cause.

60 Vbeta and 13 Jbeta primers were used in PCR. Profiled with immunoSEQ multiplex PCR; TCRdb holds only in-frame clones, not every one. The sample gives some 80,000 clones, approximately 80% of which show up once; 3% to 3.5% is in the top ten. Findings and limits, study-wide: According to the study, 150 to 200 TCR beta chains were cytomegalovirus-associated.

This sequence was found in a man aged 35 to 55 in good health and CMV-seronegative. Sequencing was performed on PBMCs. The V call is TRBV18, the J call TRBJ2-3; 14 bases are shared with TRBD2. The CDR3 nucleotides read TGTACCAGCTCACCCGGGACTAGCGGGAGTTACACAGATACGCAGTATTTT. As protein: CTSSPGTSGSYTDTQYF.